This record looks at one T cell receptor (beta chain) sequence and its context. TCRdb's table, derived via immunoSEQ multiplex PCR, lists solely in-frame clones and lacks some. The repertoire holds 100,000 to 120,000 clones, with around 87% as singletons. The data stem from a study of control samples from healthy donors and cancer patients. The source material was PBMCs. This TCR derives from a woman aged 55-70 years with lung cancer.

The CDR3 spells CASSLGQGWDTEAFF. The CDR3 coding sequence is TGCGCCAGCAGCTTAGGACAGGGGTGGGACACTGAAGCTTTCTTT. The chain is built from TRBV5-1 and TRBJ1-1; 9 positions agree with TRBD1. From germline, CDR1 is SGHRS and CDR2 YFSETQ. Germline trimming cut 2 bases from V and 3 bases from J; bases unmatched to any gene: 5. The CDR3 extends over 15 amino acids.